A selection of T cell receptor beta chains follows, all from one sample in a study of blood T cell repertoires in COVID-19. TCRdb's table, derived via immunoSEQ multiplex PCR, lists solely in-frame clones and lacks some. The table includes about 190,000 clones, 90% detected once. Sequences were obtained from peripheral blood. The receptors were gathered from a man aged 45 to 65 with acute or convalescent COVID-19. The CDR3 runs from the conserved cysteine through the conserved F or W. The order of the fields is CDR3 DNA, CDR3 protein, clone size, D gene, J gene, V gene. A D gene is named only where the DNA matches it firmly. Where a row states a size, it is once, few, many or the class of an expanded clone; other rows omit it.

CDR3nt: TGTGCCAGCAGTTTAGGGCATAACACCGGGGAGCTGTTTTTT
CDR3aa: CASSLGHNTGELFF
abundance: -
d_gene: -
j_gene: TRBJ2-2
v_gene: TRBV28

CDR3nt: TGTGCCAGTAGGAGGGGGCGGTACAATGAGCAGTTCTTC
CDR3aa: CASRRGRYNEQFF
abundance: few
d_gene: TRBD1
j_gene: TRBJ2-1
v_gene: TRBV19

CDR3nt: TGTGCCAGCACCTTAGGGGGACAGAGAAACTATGGCTACACCTTC
CDR3aa: CASTLGGQRNYGYTF
abundance: -
d_gene: TRBD1
j_gene: TRBJ1-2
v_gene: TRBV28

CDR3nt: TGTGCCAGCAGTTCGGTAGCGGGAGCGTACGAGCAGTACTTC
CDR3aa: CASSSVAGAYEQYF
abundance: -
d_gene: TRBD2
j_gene: TRBJ2-7
v_gene: TRBV27

CDR3nt: TGCGCCAGCAGCTTTTCCCCGTCTCAGGCTAACTATGGCTACACCTTC
CDR3aa: CASSFSPSQANYGYTF
abundance: few
d_gene: -
j_gene: TRBJ1-2
v_gene: TRBV5-1

CDR3nt: TGTGCCTGGGTAGGGGACACAGATACGCAGTATTTT
CDR3aa: CAWVGDTDTQYF
abundance: -
d_gene: -
j_gene: TRBJ2-3
v_gene: TRBV30

CDR3nt: TGTGCCAGCAGCTTAGAGGGGGCGCGTGAAAAACTGTTTTTT
CDR3aa: CASSLEGAREKLFF
abundance: -
d_gene: -
j_gene: TRBJ1-4
v_gene: TRBV11-2

CDR3nt: TGTGCCAGCAGTTTTTGGGGGGTAGTTTATTTT
CDR3aa: CASSFWGVVYF
abundance: -
d_gene: -
j_gene: TRBJ2-3
v_gene: TRBV27

CDR3nt: TGTGCCAGCAGGAGACCGGCAGGGGATAACTATGGCTACACCTTC
CDR3aa: CASRRPAGDNYGYTF
abundance: -
d_gene: -
j_gene: TRBJ1-2
v_gene: TRBV6-5

CDR3nt: TGTGCCAGCAGTTCGCTCCGGGAAAATTCACCCCTCCACTTT
CDR3aa: CASSSLRENSPLHF
abundance: -
d_gene: -
j_gene: TRBJ1-6
v_gene: TRBV27

CDR3nt: TGTGCCAGCAACGCTCATACAGGGTTCGAGGGCTACACCTTC
CDR3aa: CASNAHTGFEGYTF
abundance: -
d_gene: -
j_gene: TRBJ1-2
v_gene: TRBV28

CDR3nt: TGTGCCAGCAGCAGCCAAGGGGACACTGAAGCTTTCTTT
CDR3aa: CASSSQGDTEAFF
abundance: -
d_gene: -
j_gene: TRBJ1-1
v_gene: TRBV7-3

CDR3nt: TGTGCCAGCAAGAATCGACAGATTAATGAAAAACTGTTTTTT
CDR3aa: CASKNRQINEKLFF
abundance: once
d_gene: -
j_gene: TRBJ1-4
v_gene: TRBV3-1/TRBV3-2

CDR3nt: TGTGCCTGGAGAGGGGGGAGGGTGCAGTATTTT
CDR3aa: CAWRGGRVQYF
abundance: -
d_gene: -
j_gene: TRBJ2-3
v_gene: TRBV30

CDR3nt: TGTGCCAGCAGTCATCCCTGGACAGGCCCCTACGAGCAGTACTTC
CDR3aa: CASSHPWTGPYEQYF
abundance: once
d_gene: TRBD1
j_gene: TRBJ2-7
v_gene: TRBV25-1

CDR3nt: TGTGCCAGCAGTTACGGCGGGGCTGGGGCCAACGTCCTGACTTTC
CDR3aa: CASSYGGAGANVLTF
abundance: -
d_gene: -
j_gene: TRBJ2-6
v_gene: TRBV6-6

CDR3nt: TGTGCCAGCAGTTTCAGCGACAGTAAATACTATGGCTACACCTTC
CDR3aa: CASSFSDSKYYGYTF
abundance: -
d_gene: -
j_gene: TRBJ1-2
v_gene: TRBV27

CDR3nt: TGTGCCAGTAGCGCCATTCAGGGGGCCCTAAATGGCTACACCTTC
CDR3aa: CASSAIQGALNGYTF
abundance: -
d_gene: TRBD1
j_gene: TRBJ1-2
v_gene: TRBV19

CDR3nt: TGTGCCAGCAGCTTTAGGCGGGGAAATTCACCCCTCCACTTT
CDR3aa: CASSFRRGNSPLHF
abundance: -
d_gene: -
j_gene: TRBJ1-6
v_gene: TRBV7-2

CDR3nt: TGTGCCAGCGGACAGGGGGCCGGTAATGAAAAACTGTTTTTT
CDR3aa: CASGQGAGNEKLFF
abundance: -
d_gene: TRBD1
j_gene: TRBJ1-4
v_gene: TRBV6-5

CDR3nt: TGTGCCAGTAGTACGGGGACAGGGGAGAGCAATTCACCCCTCCACTTT
CDR3aa: CASSTGTGESNSPLHF
abundance: -
d_gene: TRBD1
j_gene: TRBJ1-6
v_gene: TRBV19

CDR3nt: TGCGCCAGCAGCTTGCCCCGGACAGGCGTCGTAGAGCAGTACTTC
CDR3aa: CASSLPRTGVVEQYF
abundance: once
d_gene: TRBD1
j_gene: TRBJ2-7
v_gene: TRBV5-1

CDR3nt: TGCAGCGTTTGCCGGGACAGACGCACAGATACGCAGTATTTT
CDR3aa: CSVCRDRRTDTQYF
abundance: few
d_gene: TRBD1
j_gene: TRBJ2-3
v_gene: TRBV29-1

CDR3nt: TGTGCCAGCAGCGTAGGGGCGGGGAAGAACACTGAAGCTTTCTTT
CDR3aa: CASSVGAGKNTEAFF
abundance: -
d_gene: -
j_gene: TRBJ1-1
v_gene: TRBV9

CDR3nt: TGCAGCGTCAGCCGACTAGCGGGAGTTGGATCCTACGAGCAGTACTTC
CDR3aa: CSVSRLAGVGSYEQYF
abundance: -
d_gene: TRBD2
j_gene: TRBJ2-7
v_gene: TRBV29-1

CDR3nt: TGTGCCAGCAGCCGATCGGAGGTACGTGGCTACGAGCAGTACTTC
CDR3aa: CASSRSEVRGYEQYF
abundance: -
d_gene: -
j_gene: TRBJ2-7
v_gene: TRBV3-1/TRBV3-2

CDR3nt: TGTGCCAGCAGTTTAGGGGGGGGAAACATTCAGTACTTC
CDR3aa: CASSLGGGNIQYF
abundance: once
d_gene: TRBD2
j_gene: TRBJ2-4
v_gene: TRBV28

CDR3nt: TGTGCCTGGAGCCGACAGGGAGGCAATCAGCCCCAGCATTTT
CDR3aa: CAWSRQGGNQPQHF
abundance: -
d_gene: TRBD1
j_gene: TRBJ1-5
v_gene: TRBV30

CDR3nt: TGTGCCAGCAGTGAAAGGGGGCGAGGGAATCAGCCCCAGCATTTT
CDR3aa: CASSERGRGNQPQHF
abundance: -
d_gene: TRBD1
j_gene: TRBJ1-5
v_gene: TRBV2

CDR3nt: TGTGCCTGGAGCGACACCGGGGAGCTGTTTTTT
CDR3aa: CAWSDTGELFF
abundance: -
d_gene: -
j_gene: TRBJ2-2
v_gene: TRBV30

CDR3nt: TGTGCCAGCAGCTCGGACAGGGGCAATGAGCAGTTCTTC
CDR3aa: CASSSDRGNEQFF
abundance: -
d_gene: TRBD1
j_gene: TRBJ2-1
v_gene: TRBV7-2

CDR3nt: TGCGCCAGCAGCAGAGAGACAGGGGCGAACACTGAAGCTTTCTTT
CDR3aa: CASSRETGANTEAFF
abundance: -
d_gene: TRBD1
j_gene: TRBJ1-1
v_gene: TRBV5-1

CDR3nt: TGTGCCAGCAGCCTAGGACTAGCGGGAGCGGGAGATGAGCAGTTCTTC
CDR3aa: CASSLGLAGAGDEQFF
abundance: -
d_gene: TRBD2
j_gene: TRBJ2-1
v_gene: TRBV5-4

CDR3nt: TGTGCCAGACCCTCTGGCGTCTCGGGAGGCACCGGGGAGCTGTTTTTT
CDR3aa: CARPSGVSGGTGELFF
abundance: -
d_gene: TRBD2
j_gene: TRBJ2-2
v_gene: TRBV28

CDR3nt: TGTGCCAGCAGTTTATGGGCAGGGGGTAGTCAGCCCCAGCATTTT
CDR3aa: CASSLWAGGSQPQHF
abundance: -
d_gene: TRBD1
j_gene: TRBJ1-5
v_gene: TRBV27

CDR3nt: TGTGCCACCTATCCGGGGGTGAACACTGAAGCTTTCTTT
CDR3aa: CATYPGVNTEAFF
abundance: -
d_gene: -
j_gene: TRBJ1-1
v_gene: TRBV28

CDR3nt: TGTGCCAGCCGCTGGCGGGGATGGAATAATTCACCCCTCCACTTT
CDR3aa: CASRWRGWNNSPLHF
abundance: few
d_gene: -
j_gene: TRBJ1-6
v_gene: TRBV6-5

CDR3nt: TGTGCCAGCAGCTTGACTTATGCGTCGGCCAACGTCCTGACTTTC
CDR3aa: CASSLTYASANVLTF
abundance: few
d_gene: -
j_gene: TRBJ2-6
v_gene: TRBV5-6

CDR3nt: TGTGCCAGCAGTAAACGGAGCACTGAAGCTTTCTTT
CDR3aa: CASSKRSTEAFF
abundance: -
d_gene: -
j_gene: TRBJ1-1
v_gene: TRBV2

CDR3nt: TGTGCCAGCAGTCTGGGACTTAGCACAGATACGCAGTATTTT
CDR3aa: CASSLGLSTDTQYF
abundance: -
d_gene: -
j_gene: TRBJ2-3
v_gene: TRBV27

CDR3nt: TGTGCCAGCAGTCTCCGGGACAGGGTTTTCCCCGGGGAGCTGTTTTTT
CDR3aa: CASSLRDRVFPGELFF
abundance: -
d_gene: TRBD1
j_gene: TRBJ2-2
v_gene: TRBV27

CDR3nt: TGTGCCAGCAGTCCGCAGGGGATGGGGACCGGGGAGCTGTTTTTT
CDR3aa: CASSPQGMGTGELFF
abundance: once
d_gene: -
j_gene: TRBJ2-2
v_gene: TRBV27

CDR3nt: TGTGCCAGCAGCTTACCCGGGACAGGGGCGCTGGGCTACACCTTC
CDR3aa: CASSLPGTGALGYTF
abundance: -
d_gene: TRBD1
j_gene: TRBJ1-2
v_gene: TRBV5-4

CDR3nt: TGTGCCAGCAGTCCCGGGGGAACTAACTATGGCTACACCTTC
CDR3aa: CASSPGGTNYGYTF
abundance: once
d_gene: -
j_gene: TRBJ1-2
v_gene: TRBV28

CDR3nt: TGCGCCAGCAGCCAACTTCAGAACAATGAGCAGTTCTTC
CDR3aa: CASSQLQNNEQFF
abundance: -
d_gene: -
j_gene: TRBJ2-1
v_gene: TRBV4-1

CDR3nt: TGCAGTGCTAGTGTACCTAGCGGGGGTCCCCCCTCCTACAATGAGCAGTTCTTC
CDR3aa: CSASVPSGGPPSYNEQFF
abundance: -
d_gene: TRBD2
j_gene: TRBJ2-1
v_gene: TRBV20-1

CDR3nt: TGCGCCAGCAGCTTGGGGGACAGGGGGTCCACCGGACTAGATACGCAGTATTTT
CDR3aa: CASSLGDRGSTGLDTQYF
abundance: -
d_gene: TRBD1
j_gene: TRBJ2-3
v_gene: TRBV5-1

CDR3nt: TGTGCCAGCAGCTTGACAGGGGTCTCCTACAATGAGCAGTTCTTC
CDR3aa: CASSLTGVSYNEQFF
abundance: -
d_gene: TRBD1
j_gene: TRBJ2-1
v_gene: TRBV11-2

CDR3nt: TGTGCCAGCAGCCCAAGTGTCCAACTAGCGGGGGACAATGAGCAGTTCTTC
CDR3aa: CASSPSVQLAGDNEQFF
abundance: -
d_gene: TRBD2
j_gene: TRBJ2-1
v_gene: TRBV11-2

CDR3nt: TGTGCCAGCAGCAAAGACAGCTACAATGAGCAGTTCTTC
CDR3aa: CASSKDSYNEQFF
abundance: -
d_gene: -
j_gene: TRBJ2-1
v_gene: TRBV7-8

CDR3nt: TGCGCCAGCAGCGTAGGACAGGTGAATGAGCAGTTCTTC
CDR3aa: CASSVGQVNEQFF
abundance: -
d_gene: TRBD1
j_gene: TRBJ2-1
v_gene: TRBV5-1

CDR3nt: TGCGCCAGCAGCCAACTGCAGGGGGTCCGCTCCTACAATGAGCAGTTCTTC
CDR3aa: CASSQLQGVRSYNEQFF
abundance: -
d_gene: TRBD1
j_gene: TRBJ2-1
v_gene: TRBV4-1

CDR3nt: TGTGCCAGCAGCTTCCAGGGGCAGGGCTACACCTTC
CDR3aa: CASSFQGQGYTF
abundance: -
d_gene: -
j_gene: TRBJ1-2
v_gene: TRBV7-2

CDR3nt: TGTGCCAGTAGTCCCGGACAGGCCGTCCGACCCCAGCATTTT
CDR3aa: CASSPGQAVRPQHF
abundance: -
d_gene: TRBD1
j_gene: TRBJ1-5
v_gene: TRBV19

CDR3nt: TGTGCCAGCAACCTTCCGGGACAGTATAATTCACCCCTCCACTTT
CDR3aa: CASNLPGQYNSPLHF
abundance: -
d_gene: TRBD1
j_gene: TRBJ1-6
v_gene: TRBV9

CDR3nt: TGTGCCATCAGTGGCGGGACTAGCAGCGAACAAGAGACCCAGTACTTC
CDR3aa: CAISGGTSSEQETQYF
abundance: -
d_gene: TRBD2
j_gene: TRBJ2-5
v_gene: TRBV10-3

CDR3nt: TGTGCCTGGAGTTCCCCTAGCACAGATACGCAGTATTTT
CDR3aa: CAWSSPSTDTQYF
abundance: -
d_gene: -
j_gene: TRBJ2-3
v_gene: TRBV30